This T cell receptor (beta chain) was recorded in a study of control samples from healthy donors and cancer patients. The method was immunoSEQ multiplex PCR; TCRdb's version includes in-frame clones alone and lacks a portion of them. The data show around 190,000 clones, around nine tenths seen once. Germline V gene sequence: CDR1 GTSNPN, CDR2 SVGIG (reference sequence). V was clipped by 0 bases and J by 7 bases, with 13 bases between them. This CDR3 is built from 15 residues. The specimen was blood. The receptor comes from a man aged 25-45 years in good health. The V gene is TRBV30, the J gene TRBJ1-6; D gene uncertain. In DNA, the CDR3 is TGTGCCTGGAGTGTGAACGCGGGGAAGAATTCACCCCTCCACTTT. This sequence encodes CAWSVNAGKNSPLHF.